This TCR beta chain stems from a study of cytomegalovirus exposure and HLA in healthy donors (dated by TCRdb to 2015 to 2018). Study-wide context: An earlier analysis of approximately 600 of the donors reported 250 to 300 Gb of sequence data and 117 million unique TCR beta sequences from 150 million to 200 million T cells. An early release that covered around 590 HLA-typed donors contained 250 to 350 gigabases of sequencing data and about 93 million unique TCR sequences. Among the approximately 430 genotyped donors, around 81% belonged to the genetic ancestry cluster associated with self-reported Caucasian donors. The study aimed to test whether signatures of past pathogen exposure could be identified by cataloging public T cell receptors. Using immunosequencing, the study profiled T cell repertoires from about 650 subjects and related those repertoires to cytomegalovirus serostatus. In addition to the first cohort of hundreds of subjects, a separate validation cohort of 120 different subjects was used. The study combined high-throughput TCR immunosequencing, statistical association of individual TCRs with disease status, and machine learning to predict cytomegalovirus infection status. To study patterns of TCR occurrence, a later analysis re-analyzed previously published TCR beta repertoires from 666 donors and added high-resolution HLA genotyping. Rather than drawing on any new phenotypic data, the later analysis identified candidate immune exposures from TCR beta sequences and the way those sequences occurred across donors. An earlier analysis of a few hundred of the donors applied high-throughput TCR beta sequencing to assess whether each TCR beta V gene segment acted as functional or pseudogenic. Donor age, sex, ethnicity and CMV serostatus were compiled together with the repertoire data. A later genetic analysis used genome-wide SNP genotypes for about 60% of the roughly 700 donors, treating that subset as a discovery cohort. All discovery cohort repertoires had been generated using a single sequencing platform. Class I and class II HLA loci were covered by the typing at four-digit resolution. The number of donors typed differed by locus, with roughly 629-640 for A, B, C, DRB1 and DQB1, 522 for DQA1, nearly 610 for DPA1, and 400 to 490 for DPB1. Four to six DR-DQ haplotypes were handled as single units for association and clustering, since linkage in the cohort was strong. Among 300 to 450 genotyped donors of the cohort, an average of about 240,000 unique TCR beta nucleotide sequences were sequenced per donor, 15% to 20% of them non-productive. Paper-wide results and their limitations: A later analysis found that TCR association rates varied across HLA loci, with DRB1 alleles showing the most associated TCRs and HLA-C alleles the fewest. In a later genetic analysis, a missense DCLRE1C variant was associated with V-gene and J-gene trimming of TCR beta chains, and the association was replicated in an independent cohort. The authors suggested that the approach could potentially be extended to other disease states and immunological phenotypes. According to a later analysis, parvovirus B19, influenza, CMV and Epstein-Barr virus appeared linked to several top co-occurrence clusters. In a later analysis, more than 15,000 TCR beta sequences were associated with specific HLA alleles at a false discovery rate of 0.05. A further reported finding was that TCR beta sequences accurately predicted the HLA-A and HLA-B alleles for most subjects in the first cohort. Compared with equally common non-associated chains, HLA-associated TCR beta chains in a later analysis were more clonally expanded and had lower generation probabilities. When HLA alleles, especially DR and DQ, strongly co-occurred, attributing TCR associations to individual alleles was difficult. Presence/absence analyses assumed roughly uniform sequencing depth across donors, an assumption that may not hold. A cluster of highly shared sequence variants was judged likely to represent a technical artifact of the sequencing pipeline. Most CMV-associated TCR beta chains appeared to be HLA-restricted in a later analysis, and the HLA associations seemed to be driven largely by CMV exposure. CMV serostatus was the only immune exposure information available for the cohort. Correlated functional status among segregating V segments might be attributable to linkage disequilibrium, but an unknown experimental factor could not be ruled out. Some IMGT-functional V segments, including TRBV6-2 and TRBV6-3, could not be distinguished by the 87-base-pair reads and were therefore excluded. The classifier was reported to diagnose cytomegalovirus status with high specificity and sensitivity in both the original cohort and the validation cohort. The study gave a list of more than 150 TCR beta chains associated with cytomegalovirus. This cohort had only TCR beta chains sequenced, and the lack of alpha or paired-chain data limited which features could be detected. Broadly in line with IMGT annotations, most TCR beta V segments showed up in productive rearrangements about 87% or about 30% of the time in an earlier analysis of several hundred of the donors. In vitro tests confirmed that three of the cytomegalovirus-associated TCR beta chains recognize cytomegalovirus antigens. Compared with the 666-donor mean, donors in an Asian-associated ancestry cluster had fewer N-insertions in productive TCRs, according to a later genetic analysis. Because some donors lacked HLA typing at each locus, the association tests relied only on the typed subset. Most TCR sequences were seen in very few donors, while some public TCRs were found in many individuals. Because counts were too low, about 18 rarely observed V segments, including chromosome 9 orphons, were excluded from the earlier analysis of around 640 of the donors.

Remarks on this clone: It has no known antigen specificity. The input lacks base qualities; no much larger clone sits a single base away.

Trimming leaves V shorter by 6 bases and J shorter by 7 bases, with the junction holding 7 bases beyond the gene matches. CDR1 SEHNR and CDR2 FQNEAQ are derived from the germline V gene (reference sequence). The CDR3, cysteine through phenylalanine, is 13 amino acids long. Only the CDR3 DNA is retained, 39 bases long and in frame from the first base. The cohort was made up of about 670 healthy bone marrow donors. All cohort members were sampled while nominally healthy, although unrecorded immune exposures were likely present. The donor was CMV seronegative and belonged to the group of 352 seronegative cohort members. Every donor gave a peripheral blood sample, and the peripheral blood mononuclear cells from that sample were used for TCR beta sequencing. Genomic DNA extraction from the blood cell samples was performed with the Qiagen DNeasy Blood Extraction Kit. Libraries were constructed by the immunoSEQ multiplex PCR assay. A mixture of 60 forward primers for TCR Vbeta segments and 13 reverse primers for TCR Jbeta segments was used in the multiplex PCR. A multiplex PCR assay on genomic DNA amplified the CDR3 region of rearranged TCR beta genes. Amplified TCR beta libraries were sequenced as 87-base-pair reads on the Illumina HiSeq System. Per the authors' processing: A later analysis tallied 70 million to 100 million unique TCR beta chains across the 660 or so repertoires, and about 10 million of those chains were shared by two or more donors. To remove PCR and sequencing errors, raw reads were error-corrected and collapsed into unique sequences using a nearest-neighbor algorithm that merged closely related sequences. V, D and J gene segments were assigned by aligning CDR3 sequences to IMGT reference sequences. For a sequence to be retained, a match of at least six nucleotides to both a V gene segment and a J gene segment was required. Rearrangements were classified as productive when the CDR3 lacked stop codons and remained in frame with V and J, and all other rearrangements were classified as non-productive. Following IMGT convention, CDR3 was defined as the stretch from the second conserved V-encoded cysteine up to the conserved J-encoded phenylalanine. Sequences without an unambiguous match to a single V gene segment were excluded from the earlier analysis of 450 to 650 of the donors. In an earlier analysis of 500 to 750 of the donors, V segments were called functional above 56.7% productive rearrangements and were called segregating when the between-donor standard deviation exceeded 5%. A statistical classification framework was developed to diagnose cytomegalovirus status using the catalog of TCR beta chain sequences. In a later analysis, V and J genes were assigned by comparing TCR nucleotide sequences against IMGT/GENE-DB human TR gene sequences. In a later analysis, CDR3 sequences and most-parsimonious VDJ recombination scenarios were assigned using the TCRdist pipeline. A later analysis defined each TCR beta chain by its CDR3 amino acid sequence plus V-gene family, and excluded reads lacking a unique V-gene family. As a way to deal with suspected cross-contamination and a sequencing artifact, a later analysis dropped 640 or so nucleotide sequences that were highly shared and had low generation probability. A later analysis calculated a clonal expansion index for each public chain from normalized within-repertoire ranks of inferred template counts. In a later analysis, generation probabilities were computed with a VDJ recombination model fitted to out-of-frame rearrangements, and the resulting probabilities were checked against IGoR. A later analysis scored TCR-TCR, TCR-HLA and TCR-CMV co-occurrence with hypergeometric tests, applying a repertoire-size bias correction to TCR pairs. To estimate false discovery rates, a later analysis permuted the HLA or CMV assignments 20 times. A later analysis grouped co-occurring TCRs with DBSCAN, adding TCRdist sequence similarity when clustering within HLA-allele-positive subsets. For co-occurrence clustering, repertoires with fewer than 30,000 or more than 120,000 public chains were excluded, along with 4 to 6 repertoires with anomalous nucleotide sharing. This is the immuneACCESS table as TCRdb keeps it, with only in-frame sequences that have V and J called. A part of the clones is gone; compared with another copy, unresolved V genes explain less than half, and the rest is unexplained. V and J calls and clone size follow that table, whereas D and trimming were derived from the DNA. The sample table contains hundreds of thousands of clones; only one count was recorded for 70% to 90% of them. The biggest ten clones account for approximately 2.4% of the sample.

Sequencing was carried out using PBMCs. This receptor chain uses TRBV7-9 and TRBJ1-2; 8 bases in between match TRBD1. This TCR was sampled from a woman aged 18-30 years in good health and CMV-seronegative. In nucleotides, the sequence is TGTGCCAGCAGACGGACAGGGTATGGTGGCTACACCTTC. This gives the protein CASRRTGYGGYTF.